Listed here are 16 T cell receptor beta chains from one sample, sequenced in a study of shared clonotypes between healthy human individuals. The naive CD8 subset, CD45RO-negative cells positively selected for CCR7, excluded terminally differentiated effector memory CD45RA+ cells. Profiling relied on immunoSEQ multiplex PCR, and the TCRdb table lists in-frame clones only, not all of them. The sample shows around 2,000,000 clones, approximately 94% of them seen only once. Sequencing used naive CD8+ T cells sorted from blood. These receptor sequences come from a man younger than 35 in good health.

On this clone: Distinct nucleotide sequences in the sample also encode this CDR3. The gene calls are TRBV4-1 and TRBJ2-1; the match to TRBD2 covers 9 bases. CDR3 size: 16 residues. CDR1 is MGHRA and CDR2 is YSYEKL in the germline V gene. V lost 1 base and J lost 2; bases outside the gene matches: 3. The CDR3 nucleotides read TGCGCCAGCAGCCAAGTGTTAGCGGGAGCCTACAATGAGCAGTTCTTC. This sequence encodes CASSQVLAGAYNEQFF.

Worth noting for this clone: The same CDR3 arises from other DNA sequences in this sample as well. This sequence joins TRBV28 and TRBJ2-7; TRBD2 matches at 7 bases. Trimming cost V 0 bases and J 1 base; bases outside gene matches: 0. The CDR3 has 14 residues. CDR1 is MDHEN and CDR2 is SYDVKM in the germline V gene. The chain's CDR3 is CASSLWGGSYEQYF. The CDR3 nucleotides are TGTGCCAGCAGTTTATGGGGGGGGTCCTACGAGCAGTACTTC.

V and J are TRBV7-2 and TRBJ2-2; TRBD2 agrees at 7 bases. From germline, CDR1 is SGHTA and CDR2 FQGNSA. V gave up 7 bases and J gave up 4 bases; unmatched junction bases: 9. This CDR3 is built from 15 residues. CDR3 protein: CASISGGSVTGELFF. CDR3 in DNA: TGTGCCAGCATCTCGGGCGGGAGTGTCACCGGGGAGCTGTTTTTT.

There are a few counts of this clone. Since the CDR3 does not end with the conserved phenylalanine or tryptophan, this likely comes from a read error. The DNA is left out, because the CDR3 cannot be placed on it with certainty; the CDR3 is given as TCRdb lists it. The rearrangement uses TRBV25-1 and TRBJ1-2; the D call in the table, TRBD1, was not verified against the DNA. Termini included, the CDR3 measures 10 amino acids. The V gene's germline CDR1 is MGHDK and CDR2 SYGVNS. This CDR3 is CASSDRQGTY.

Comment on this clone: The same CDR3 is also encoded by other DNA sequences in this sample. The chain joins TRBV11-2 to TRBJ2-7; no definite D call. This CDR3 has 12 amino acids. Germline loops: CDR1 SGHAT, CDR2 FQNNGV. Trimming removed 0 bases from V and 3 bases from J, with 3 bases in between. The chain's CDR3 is CASSLDGYEQYF. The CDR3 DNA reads TGTGCCAGCAGCTTAGATGGCTACGAGCAGTACTTC.

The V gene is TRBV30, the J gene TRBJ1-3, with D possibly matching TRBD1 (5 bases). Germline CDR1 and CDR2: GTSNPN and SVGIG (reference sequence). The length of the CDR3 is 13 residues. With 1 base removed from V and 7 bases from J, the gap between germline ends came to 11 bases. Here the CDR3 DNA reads TGTGCCTGGAGTGGGGGCGTTGGGAACACCATATATTTT. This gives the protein CAWSGGVGNTIYF.

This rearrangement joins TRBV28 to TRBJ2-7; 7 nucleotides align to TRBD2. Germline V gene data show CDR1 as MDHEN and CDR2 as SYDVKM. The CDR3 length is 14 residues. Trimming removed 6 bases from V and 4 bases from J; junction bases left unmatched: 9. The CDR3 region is CASSLAREGYEQYF. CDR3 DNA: TGTGCCAGCAGCTTAGCCAGGGAGGGTTACGAGCAGTACTTC.

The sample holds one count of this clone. The CDR3 loop is CASSQELAGVVYEQYF. The CDR3 DNA sequence: TGCGCCAGCAGCCAAGAACTAGCGGGGGTTGTCTACGAGCAGTACTTC. The V and J genes are TRBV4-1 and TRBJ2-7, with TRBD2 matching 11 bases. CDR1 and CDR2 from the germline V gene are MGHRA and YSYEKL. Unmatched junction bases numbered 4, after V lost 0 bases and J lost 3 bases. CDR3 length: 16 residues.

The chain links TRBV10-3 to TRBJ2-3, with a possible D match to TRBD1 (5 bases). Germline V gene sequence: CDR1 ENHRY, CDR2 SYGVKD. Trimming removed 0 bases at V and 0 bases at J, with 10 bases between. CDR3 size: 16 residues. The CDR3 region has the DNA TGTGCCATCAGTGAGTCGCAGGGTGGGAGCACAGATACGCAGTATTTT. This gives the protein CAISESQGGSTDTQYF.

CDR3 loop: CASRGDRDFSGELFF. The CDR3 region has the DNA TGTGCCAGCAGGGGGGACAGGGATTTTTCCGGGGAGCTGTTTTTT. V gene TRBV2 combines with J gene TRBJ2-2; 9 bases are a match to TRBD1. The CDR3 consists of 15 residues. With V trimmed by 6 bases and J by 6 bases, 8 bases remained unmatched. The germline CDR1 and CDR2 sequences are SNHLY and FYNNEI.

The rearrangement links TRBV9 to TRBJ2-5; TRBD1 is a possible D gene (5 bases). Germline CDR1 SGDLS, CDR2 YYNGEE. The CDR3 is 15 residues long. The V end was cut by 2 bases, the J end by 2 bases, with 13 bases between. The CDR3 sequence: CASSVGQVGQETQYF. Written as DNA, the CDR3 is TGTGCCAGCAGCGTGGGGCAAGTTGGTCAAGAGACCCAGTACTTC.

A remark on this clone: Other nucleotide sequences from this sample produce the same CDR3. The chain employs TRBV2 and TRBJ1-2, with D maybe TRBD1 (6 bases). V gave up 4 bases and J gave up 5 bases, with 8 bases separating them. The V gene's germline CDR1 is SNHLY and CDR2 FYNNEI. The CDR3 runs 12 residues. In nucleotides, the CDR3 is TGTGCCAGCAGTGGACAGGAGTATGGCTACACCTTC. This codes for CASSGQEYGYTF.

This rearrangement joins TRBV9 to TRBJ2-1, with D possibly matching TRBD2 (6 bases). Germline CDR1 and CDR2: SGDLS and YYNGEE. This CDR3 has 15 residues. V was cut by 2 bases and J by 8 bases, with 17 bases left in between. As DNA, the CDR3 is TGTGCCAGCAGCGTTTGGGGGGAAGGTTTGGATGAGCAGTTCTTC. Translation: CASSVWGEGLDEQFF.

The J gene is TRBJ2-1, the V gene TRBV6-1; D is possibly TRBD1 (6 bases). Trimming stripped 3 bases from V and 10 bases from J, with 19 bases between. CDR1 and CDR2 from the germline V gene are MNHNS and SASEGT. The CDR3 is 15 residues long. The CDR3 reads CASSEGWGTGQEQFF. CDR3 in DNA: TGTGCCAGCAGTGAGGGCTGGGGAACGGGACAAGAGCAGTTCTTC.

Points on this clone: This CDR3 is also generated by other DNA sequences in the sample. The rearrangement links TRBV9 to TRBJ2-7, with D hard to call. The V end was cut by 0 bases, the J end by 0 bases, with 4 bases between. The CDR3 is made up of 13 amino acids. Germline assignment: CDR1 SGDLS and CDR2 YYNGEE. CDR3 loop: CASSVDDSYEQYF. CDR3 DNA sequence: TGTGCCAGCAGCGTAGATGACTCCTACGAGCAGTACTTC.

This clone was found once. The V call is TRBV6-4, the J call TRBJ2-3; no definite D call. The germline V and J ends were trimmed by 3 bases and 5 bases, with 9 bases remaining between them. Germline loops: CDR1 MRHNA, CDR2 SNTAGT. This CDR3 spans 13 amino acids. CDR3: CASSEGILDTQYF. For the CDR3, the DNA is TGTGCCAGCAGTGAAGGAATCCTAGATACGCAGTATTTT.